Ten or more counts support the clone carrying this T cell receptor beta chain. Per germline, CDR1 LGHNA and CDR2 YSLEER. This CDR3 has 13 amino acids. The junction had 2 bases not matched to a gene; V was cut back by 4 bases and J by 4 bases. Diagnoses were established from clinical symptoms, serum thyroxine, TRAb, thyroid ultrasound and orbital computed tomography. RNA transcripts yielded amplified TCR beta CDR3 regions. First-round RT-PCR employed HTBI primers, with a second-round multiplex PCR after it. Using its own MiXCR run on the multiplex PCR reads, TCRdb lists one record per CDR3 protein. The table records 150,000 or so distinct CDR3 sequences, 39% of them present only once. The data were obtained in a study of Graves' ophthalmopathy and Graves' hyperthyroidism.

The rearrangement links TRBV4-3 to TRBJ2-5, with TRBD1 identical over 8 bases. The sample was peripheral blood. This sequence originates from a man aged 25-45 years with Graves' ophthalmopathy. The CDR3 DNA reads as TGCGCCAGCAGCCGCGACAGGGGAGAGACCCAGTACTTC. It translates to CASSRDRGETQYF.